These 4 T cell receptor beta chains were all obtained from the same sample, sequenced in a study of shared clonotypes between healthy human individuals. Only in-frame clones appear in the TCRdb table, and some are missing; sequencing was by immunoSEQ multiplex PCR. The repertoire consists of roughly 2,000,000 clones, with roughly 95% occurring once and the leading ten covering around 1%. Terminally differentiated effector memory CD45RA+ cells were excluded by CCR7 positive selection of CD45RO-negative cells. Specimen: naive CD8+ T cells sorted from blood. Receptor source: a man between 18 and 35 years old in good health.

The V and J genes are TRBV21-1 and TRBJ1-3; the table gives TRBD1 as D, unverified against the DNA. TRBV21-1 is flagged as a pseudogene. The CDR3 has 15 residues. CDR3 in DNA: TGTGCCAGCAGCTCTGACAGGGTGGCAGGAAACACCATATATTTT. As protein: CASSSDRVAGNTIYF.

The chain has TRBV27 and TRBJ2-1; 7 bases map to TRBD1. The CDR3 covers 15 residues. The ends lost 7 bases at V and 2 bases at J; junction bases unmatched: 8. In germline, CDR1 is MNHEY, CDR2 SMNVEV (reference sequence). The CDR3, as DNA: TGTGCCAGCACATTCACAGGGGCGGCCTACAATGAGCAGTTCTTC. It specifies CASTFTGAAYNEQFF.

This chain connects TRBV6-1 to TRBJ2-4; 9 bases line up with TRBD1. The V segment lost 4 bases and the J segment 0 bases; nucleotides outside the gene matches: 7. The CDR3 totals 17 residues. CDR1 is MNHNS, CDR2 SASEGT, per germline. The chain's CDR3 is CASSGQGQGLAKNIQYF. The CDR3 DNA reads as TGTGCCAGCAGTGGGCAGGGACAGGGACTAGCCAAAAACATTCAGTACTTC.

The chain has TRBV25-1 and TRBJ2-7, with D perhaps matching TRBD1 (5 bases). The CDR3 sequence is 14 residues long. Between the trimmed V and J ends, which lost 2 bases and 4 bases, there was a span of 12 bases. Germline lookup yields CDR1 MGHDK and CDR2 SYGVNS. The CDR3 nucleotides are TGTGCCAGCAGTGAACCGTCAGGGATATACGAGCAGTACTTC. It translates to CASSEPSGIYEQYF.